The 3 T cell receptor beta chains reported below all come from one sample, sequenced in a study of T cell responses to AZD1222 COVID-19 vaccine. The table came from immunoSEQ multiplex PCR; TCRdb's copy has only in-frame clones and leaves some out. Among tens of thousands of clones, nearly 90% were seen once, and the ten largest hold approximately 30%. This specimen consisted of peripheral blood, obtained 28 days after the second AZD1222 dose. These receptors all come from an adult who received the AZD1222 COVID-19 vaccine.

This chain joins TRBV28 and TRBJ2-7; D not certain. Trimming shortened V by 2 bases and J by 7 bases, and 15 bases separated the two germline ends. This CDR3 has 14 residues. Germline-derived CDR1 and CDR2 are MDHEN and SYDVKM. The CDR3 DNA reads TGTGCCAGCAGTTTAGGGCTCAGGACGAGGGAGCAGTACTTC. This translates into CASSLGLRTREQYF.

The chain's CDR3 is CASSFNRGSYNEQFF. For the CDR3, the DNA is TGTGCCAGCAGCTTCAACAGGGGCTCCTACAATGAGCAGTTCTTC. V is TRBV7-2 and J is TRBJ2-1, with TRBD1 matching over 7 bases. Germline-derived CDR1 and CDR2 are SGHTA and FQGNSA. J lost 0 bases, V lost 3 bases, and 2 bases had no gene match. CDR3 length: 15 residues.

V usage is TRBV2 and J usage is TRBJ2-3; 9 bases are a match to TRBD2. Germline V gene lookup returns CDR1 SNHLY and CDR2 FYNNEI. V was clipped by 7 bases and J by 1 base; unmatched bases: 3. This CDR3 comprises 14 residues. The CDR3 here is CASKRGAGTDTQYF. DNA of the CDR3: TGTGCCAGCAAGCGGGGGGCAGGCACAGATACGCAGTATTTT. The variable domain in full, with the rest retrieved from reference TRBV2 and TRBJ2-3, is EPEVTQTPSHQVTQMGQEVILRCVPISNHLYFYWYRQILGQKVEFLVSFYNNEISEKSEIFDDQFSVERPDGSNFTLKIRSTKLEDSAMYFCASKRGAGTDTQYFGPGTRLTVL.